One TCR beta chain is described in this entry. This specimen comes from a study of CD8+ T cells in alopecia areata. The overall study: Tofacitinib treatment spanned 6 to 18 months, with 6 months off drug afterward.

The length of the CDR3 is 19 residues. Trimming removed 4 bases at V and 0 bases at J, with 25 bases between. Germline-derived CDR1 and CDR2 are SGHRS and YFSETQ. Reverse transcribed after extraction, RNA yielded cDNA as the sequencing template. Sequencing used immunoSEQ multiplex PCR; TCRdb keeps in-frame clones, though not all of them. This table holds approximately 180,000 clones, about 67% found once. The rearrangement uses TRBV5-1 and TRBJ1-1; D is uncertain. This sequence originates from a human donor with alopecia areata. The sequenced sample was CD8+ T cells sorted from blood, obtained at week 0. The CDR3: CASSHYGSLYPEMNTEAFF. The DNA for the CDR3 is TGCGCCAGCAGCCATTACGGGTCATTATACCCCGAGATGAACACTGAAGCTTTCTTT.